These 7 T cell receptor beta chains came from one sample sequenced in a study of blood T cells in healthy people across ages. The authors ran a second PCR of about 7 to 11 cycles using a sample-barcoded 5' primer and a J-beta primer mix. TCRdb used MiXCR to reprocess the 5' RACE reads, holding one entry per CDR3 protein. This table has approximately 760,000 distinct CDR3 sequences, just under 25% appearing once. These data were also reused for a study on T cells of mothers and their children.

Input material: blood. The receptors derive from a boy aged 5-17 years in good health.

The table lists this clonotype with a few counts. The CDR3 nucleotides are TGCGCCAGCAGCTTCTATCTCGGGGGACTAGCGGGAAATAACATTCAGTACTTC. Its translation: CASSFYLGGLAGNNIQYF. This chain joins TRBV5-1 and TRBJ2-4; 13 positions match TRBD2. CDR3 size: 18 residues. Germline V gives CDR1 SGHRS, CDR2 YFSETQ. Losses at the gene ends were 2 bases for V and 7 bases for J; bases not matched to a gene: 12.

The V call is TRBV6-1, the J call TRBJ1-3; 7 nucleotides line up with TRBD1. Germline values: CDR1 MNHNS, CDR2 SASEGT. The CDR3 spans 15 residues. Unmatched junction bases numbered 5, after V lost 6 bases and J lost 0 bases. This chain's CDR3 is CASRKTGSSGNTIYF. The CDR3 DNA reads TGTGCCAGCAGGAAGACAGGGAGCTCTGGAAACACCATATATTTT.

This clonotype was seen just once. The V and J genes are TRBV12-3 or TRBV12-4 and TRBJ2-3, with TRBD2 matching 14 bases. CDR3 length equals 19 residues. J lost 3 bases, V lost 6 bases, and 14 bases had no gene match. Here the CDR3 DNA reads TGTGCCAGCAGGGGGACTAGCGGGAGATTAGGCTTAATAACAGATACGCAGTATTTT. It specifies CASRGTSGRLGLITDTQYF.

This rearrangement joins TRBV24-1 to TRBJ2-2; D is possibly TRBD1 or TRBD2 (5 bases each). CDR1 and CDR2 (germline): KGHDR, SFDVKD. CDR3 length: 15 amino acids. Trimming stripped 4 bases from V and 4 bases from J, with 12 bases between. The CDR3 DNA reads TGTGCCACCAGTGACCCCGGGACGGCCACCGGGGAGCTGTTTTTT. Encoded protein: CATSDPGTATGELFF.

This chain connects TRBV14 to TRBJ2-5; the match to TRBD1 covers 11 bases. CDR3 length equals 21 residues. Unmatched junction bases numbered 19, after V lost 1 base and J lost 3 bases. The germline gives CDR1 SGHDN, CDR2 FVKESK. The CDR3 is CASSQVYIAISGTGGEETQYF. The CDR3 nucleotides read TGTGCCAGCAGCCAAGTTTATATTGCAATTTCCGGGACAGGGGGTGAAGAGACCCAGTACTTC.

The rearrangement links TRBV14 to TRBJ2-7; a possible D gene is TRBD2 (6 bases). Germline V CDR1 and CDR2: SGHDN, FVKESK. V was clipped by 4 bases and J by 4 bases, with 14 bases between them. This CDR3 is 14 amino acids long. The CDR3 sequence is CASSRSPGVYEQYF. The CDR3 DNA reads TGTGCCAGCAGCCGCTCCCCGGGGGTTTACGAGCAGTACTTC.

This clonotype has a handful of counts. This rearrangement joins TRBV19 to TRBJ2-1; 11 bases are shared with TRBD2. After removal of 9 bases from V and 7 bases from J, the junction contained 5 bases not matched to a gene. The CDR3 is made up of 13 amino acids. CDR1 and CDR2 from the germline V gene are LNHDA and SQIVND (reference sequence). The CDR3 DNA follows: TGTGCCAGCCTGGGACTAGCGGAAAATGAGCAGTTCTTC. Translated, it gives CASLGLAENEQFF.